Listed below are T cell receptor beta chains from one sample, sequenced in a study of blood T cell repertoires in COVID-19. Produced via immunoSEQ multiplex PCR; TCRdb's table is partial and in-frame only. The sample gives approximately 200,000 clones, 80% to 90% of which show up once; approximately 3.4% is in the top ten. Sequencing was carried out using PBMCs or T cells enriched from blood (not recorded which). The receptors stem from a woman aged 18 to 35 in a cohort exposed to, infected with or recovered from COVID-19 (not recorded which). Both conserved end residues are trimmed from each CDR3. Expanded clones are given a class, and other clones once, few, many or no size at all.

j_gene | abundance | v_gene | CDR3aa
TRBJ2-5 | - | TRBV19 | ASTSHRGALETQY
TRBJ1-3 | - | TRBV2 | ASSDLGNTIY
TRBJ1-2 | - | TRBV9 | ASSRGGFDGYT
TRBJ2-1 | once | TRBV7-3 | ASSLLAGGPNEQF
TRBJ2-6 | - | TRBV7-3 | ASRFRGANVLT
TRBJ2-1 | - | TRBV6-4 | ASSASGSYNEQF
TRBJ1-2 | - | TRBV6-5 | ASSLGGSNYGYT
TRBJ2-2 | few | TRBV7-3 | ASSQGTWLANTGELF
TRBJ2-1 | - | TRBV18 | ASSPDRVEQF
TRBJ1-6 | - | TRBV5-5 | ASSQGWDNSPLH
TRBJ2-2 | - | TRBV27 | ASSLLSGGAYNGELF
TRBJ1-5 | - | TRBV5-6 | ASRVQGASNQPQH
TRBJ1-2 | - | TRBV18 | ASSPGTGGHYGYT
TRBJ1-1 | once | TRBV11-3 | ASSPGRGLPNTEAF
TRBJ1-5 | - | TRBV19 | ASSLSNNQPQH
TRBJ2-3 | - | TRBV5-1 | ASSLDRVSDTQY
TRBJ2-2 | - | TRBV19 | ASSMRAGWTGELF
TRBJ2-1 | - | TRBV7-8 | ASSLAVAAREQF
TRBJ2-2 | - | TRBV9 | ASSRLAGGAGELF
TRBJ1-2 | - | TRBV19 | ASSMGRKSYGYT
TRBJ1-2 | - | TRBV3-1/TRBV3-2 | ASSQTGGYT
TRBJ1-5 | - | TRBV5-6 | ASSFRGSNQPQH
TRBJ2-7 | - | TRBV20-1 | SASRTSELEQY
TRBJ1-1 | - | TRBV6-5 | ASKPQGRDTEAF
TRBJ2-3 | - | TRBV29-1 | SVEDGGRGSDTQY
TRBJ1-2 | - | TRBV7-2 | ASSNDREQGYT
TRBJ1-4 | - | TRBV11-2 | ASSLAGTVYEKLF
TRBJ1-2 | few | TRBV5-1 | ASSLGAGEGGYT
TRBJ1-1 | once | TRBV12-3/TRBV12-4 | ASSQGMNTEAF
TRBJ1-1 | - | TRBV7-9 | ASSRGYLATEAF
TRBJ1-1 | - | TRBV27 | ASSRTGANTEAF
TRBJ1-5 | - | TRBV28 | ASSSGQGGNQPQH
TRBJ2-1 | - | TRBV10-1 | ASSAWTGGYEQF
TRBJ1-1 | - | TRBV7-9 | ASGGWANTEAF
TRBJ2-6 | few | TRBV25-1 | ASSVYRVSGANVLT
TRBJ2-3 | - | TRBV4-1 | ASSQPTSGGAFGTDTQY
TRBJ2-5 | - | TRBV5-6 | ASSLSLTGEGWETQY
TRBJ2-5 | - | TRBV28 | ASSLQTGTGLGETQY
TRBJ1-2 | - | TRBV24-1 | ATSDPGQGPDGYT
TRBJ2-7 | once | TRBV5-1 | ASSPLQGSSYEQY
TRBJ1-4 | - | TRBV7-8 | ASSPRRTTNEKLF